One TCR beta chain is described in this entry. Its antigen is currently unknown. This record comes from a study of pediatric ulcerative colitis. Study as a whole: Six or seven patients showed pancolitis and two showed left-sided colitis. Findings and caveats of the study: Blood-rectal clonal overlap within each person was significantly higher in ulcerative colitis patients than controls. A couple of rectal CDR3 clonotypes occurred in all ulcerative colitis patients.

Before the diagnostic colonoscopy, ulcerative colitis patients were free of immunosuppressive medication. Profiled with immunoSEQ multiplex PCR; TCRdb holds only in-frame clones, not every one. The sample records some 14,000 clones, 75% to 90% being singletons. The source of this sequence is a boy aged 10-17 years with moderate ulcerative colitis. The sequenced sample consisted of blood.

The CDR3, as DNA: TGTGCCAGCAGCTTGGCGAGCCAAGAGACCCAGTACTTC. This gives the protein CASSLASQETQYF. The genes are TRBV11-2 and TRBJ2-5; D is undetermined. V was clipped by 3 bases and J by 1 base, with 6 bases between them. From germline, CDR1 is SGHAT and CDR2 FQNNGV. The CDR3 runs to 13 residues.